Shown below are 7 T cell receptor beta chains from a single sample sequenced in a study of T cell repertoires in cytomegalovirus infection. TCRdb redid the calling of the reads with MiXCR, one entry per CDR3 protein. The sample holds over 250,000 distinct CDR3 sequences; 20% to 25% are singletons and the top ten take about 21%. Their antigens are not known. Specimen: cultured PBMCs, collected from culture after CMV antigen stimulation. These receptors were taken from a human donor in good health (CMV status not recorded). Some clones in this sample may be carry-over from other donors' samples.

The rearrangement joins TRBV11-2 to TRBJ2-5; D gene ambiguous. Germline V gene data show CDR1 as SGHAT and CDR2 as FQNNGV. The CDR3 spans 14 residues. Trimming cost V 3 bases and J 5 bases, with 13 bases left between them. The CDR3 nucleotides read TGTGCCAGCAGCTTGGGGTTATCCGGGGAGACCCAGTACTTC. Translated, it gives CASSLGLSGETQYF.

This clonotype was counted ten times or more. This chain links TRBV7-9 with TRBJ2-1; D is unresolved. Trimming stripped 2 bases from V and 2 bases from J, with 10 bases between. The CDR3 has 15 amino acids. Germline V CDR1 and CDR2: SEHNR, FQNEAQ (reference sequence). The CDR3 region has the DNA TGTGCCAGCAGCTTAAAGGGTTCCCCCTACAATGAGCAGTTCTTC. Translating it yields CASSLKGSPYNEQFF.

This clonotype was recorded a few times. The chain has TRBV19 and TRBJ1-1, with D perhaps matching TRBD1 (5 bases). The CDR3 spans 14 residues. CDR1 is LNHDA, CDR2 SQIVND, per germline (reference sequence). Trimming stripped 5 bases from V and 1 base from J, with 11 bases between. CDR3 loop: CASSLQVRNTEAFF. DNA of the CDR3: TGTGCCAGTAGTTTACAGGTCCGGAACACTGAAGCTTTCTTT. Based on the CDR3 plus reference TRBV19 and TRBJ1-1, the full variable domain is DGGITQSPKYLFRKEGQNVTLSCEQNLNHDAMYWYRQDPGQGLRLIYYSQIVNDFQKGDIAEGYSVSREKKESFPLTVTSAQKNPTAFYLCASSLQVRNTEAFFGQGTRLTVV.

This clonotype was detected many times. The chain is built from TRBV4-1 and TRBJ1-4; TRBD1 is a possible D gene (5 bases). Looked up from germline, CDR1 is MGHRA and CDR2 is YSYEKL. V was shortened by 2 bases and J by 5 bases, with 15 bases between the two germline ends. The CDR3 has 16 amino acids. CDR3 in DNA: TGCGCCAGCAGCCAAACCCCGGGACGGGGGAATGAAAAACTGTTTTTT. Encoded protein: CASSQTPGRGNEKLFF.

There are many counts of this clonotype. The rearrangement joins TRBV19 to TRBJ1-1, with D possibly being TRBD1 (6 bases). Germline V gene data show CDR1 as LNHDA and CDR2 as SQIVND (reference sequence). Trimming removed 4 bases at V and 1 base at J, with 16 bases between. CDR3 size: 16 residues. CDR3 coding DNA: TGTGCCAGTAGTACCCCCCTTCGGACAGCGAACACTGAAGCTTTCTTT. Residues: CASSTPLRTANTEAFF.

This clonotype was seen more than once but under ten times. CDR3 nucleotide sequence: TGTGCCAGCGGTTCCTACAGGGGAATGGGAACAGATACGCAGTATTTT. It translates to CASGSYRGMGTDTQYF. The chain recombines TRBV6-1 with TRBJ2-3; 7 bases map to TRBD1. J gave up 3 bases and V 8 bases, and 14 bases lay outside the gene matches. The germline V gene has CDR1 MNHNS and CDR2 SASEGT. The CDR3 runs to 16 residues.

The gene calls are TRBV19 and TRBJ2-2, with unresolved D. V was cut by 2 bases and J by 1 base, with 8 bases left in between. Germline V CDR1 and CDR2: LNHDA, SQIVND (reference sequence). The CDR3 totals 15 residues. The CDR3 region is CASSIRILNTGELFF. CDR3 nucleotide sequence: TGTGCCAGTAGTATAAGAATACTGAACACCGGGGAGCTGTTTTTT.